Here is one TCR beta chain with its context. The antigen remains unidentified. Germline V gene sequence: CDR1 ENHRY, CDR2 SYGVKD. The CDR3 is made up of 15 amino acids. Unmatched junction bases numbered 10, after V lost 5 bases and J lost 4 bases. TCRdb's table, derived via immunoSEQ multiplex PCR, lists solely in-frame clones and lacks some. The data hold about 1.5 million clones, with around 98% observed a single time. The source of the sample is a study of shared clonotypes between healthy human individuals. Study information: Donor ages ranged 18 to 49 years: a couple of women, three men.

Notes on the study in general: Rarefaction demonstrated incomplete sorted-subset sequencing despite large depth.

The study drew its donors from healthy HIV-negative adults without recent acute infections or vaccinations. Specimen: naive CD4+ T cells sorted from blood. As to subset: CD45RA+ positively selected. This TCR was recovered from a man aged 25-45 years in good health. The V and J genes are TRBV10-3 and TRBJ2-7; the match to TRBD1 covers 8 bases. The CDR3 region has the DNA TGTGCCATCAGTAGTGGAAGCAGGGGGCGGTACGAGCAGTACTTC. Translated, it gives CAISSGSRGRYEQYF.